This T cell receptor beta chain was documented in a study of T cell responses to AZD1222 COVID-19 vaccine. On this clone itself: The antigen remains undetermined.

TCRdb keeps only in-frame clones here, not all; method: immunoSEQ multiplex PCR. The repertoire has around 99,000 clones, around 91% of them found once; the top ten carry 20% to 25%. Study-level results: Among those given AZD1222, only five or six were seropositive at baseline. Nearly half of the spike-specific TCRs reportedly recognize variant regions that carry no mutations.

This receptor was taken from an adult in good health. Sequencing used peripheral blood, obtained on day 0 of AZD1222 vaccination.

This CDR3 reads CASRLDRLSTGELFF. For the CDR3, the DNA is TGTGCCAGTAGGCTAGACAGACTAAGTACCGGGGAGCTGTTTTTT. This rearrangement joins TRBV19 to TRBJ2-2; either TRBD1 or TRBD2 may fit D (5 bases each). CDR1 and CDR2 (germline): LNHDA, SQIVND (reference sequence). This CDR3 has 15 residues. V dropped 6 bases and J dropped 5 bases, with 16 bases sitting between them.